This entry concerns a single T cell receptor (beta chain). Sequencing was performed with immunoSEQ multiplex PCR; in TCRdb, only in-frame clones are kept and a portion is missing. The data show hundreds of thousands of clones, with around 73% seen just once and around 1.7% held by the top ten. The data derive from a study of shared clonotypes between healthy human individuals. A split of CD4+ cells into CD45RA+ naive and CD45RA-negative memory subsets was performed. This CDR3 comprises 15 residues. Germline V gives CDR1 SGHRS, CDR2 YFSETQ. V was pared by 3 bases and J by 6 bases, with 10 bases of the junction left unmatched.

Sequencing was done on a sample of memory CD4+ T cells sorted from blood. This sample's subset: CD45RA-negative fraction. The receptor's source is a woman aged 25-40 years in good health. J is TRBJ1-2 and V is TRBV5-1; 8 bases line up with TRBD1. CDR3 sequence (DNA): TGCGCCAGCAGCTCCCAGGGGGCGGGGGTCGATGGCTACACCTTC. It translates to CASSSQGAGVDGYTF.